This TCR beta chain was retrieved from a study of tumor-infiltrating lymphocytes in primary liver carcinoma. The wider study: Patients were both men and women, whose ages ran from 30 to 69 years. Tumors were staged T1-T3 N0M0 and measured 4.2 to 10 cm across. Study-level points and caveats: Tumors and blood were compared for top-250-clone fraction, and tumors had the significantly higher value (p = 0.039). Only about 7-24% of top clones appeared in all five tumor regions.

Unsorted bulk tissue, about 19-30 mg of it, served as the source for co-extraction of RNA and DNA. With respect to this clonotype: No antigen is known for it.

Constant-region priming of roughly 500 ng total RNA yielded TCR beta cDNA. Libraries covering TCR beta were generated through three nested multiplex PCR rounds (using a slightly modified ARM-PCR). Each of the first two PCR rounds ran about 9 cycles with TRBV1-TRBV30 forward and C-beta reverse primers. TCRdb recomputed calls from the multiplex PCR reads with MiXCR, one row per CDR3 protein. Counted here are under 50,000 distinct CDR3 sequences, 71% occurring once; the ten biggest clones make up 25% to 30%. Germline V gene lookup returns CDR1 ENHRY and CDR2 SYGVKD. CDR3 length: 13 amino acids. V shed 8 bases and J shed 5 bases, with 13 bases lying between them.

Material for sequencing was liver tumor tissue from sampling region 5. Subset meaning: tumor region T5, tumor centre. The TCR originated in a man between 35 and 55 years old with primary liver carcinoma and hepatitis B virus infection. The chain is built from TRBV10-3 and TRBJ1-5, with D possibly being TRBD1 (6 bases). CDR3 coding DNA: TGTGCCATCGGTATGGACAGCTATCAGCCCCAGCATTTT. Its translation: CAIGMDSYQPQHF.